Listed below are T cell receptor beta chains from one sample, sequenced in a study of blood T cells in healthy people across ages. Each CDR3 protein is one row after TCRdb ran MiXCR on the 5' RACE reads. This sample carries hundreds of thousands of distinct CDR3 sequences, 25% to 30% of them seen once, and the ten largest clones take 29%. The sample was blood. These receptors came from a woman in her seventies in good health. Each CDR3 is given with its conserved first and last residue. The D gene is left open where the match is weak. The listing skips clone size in some rows; elsewhere it reads once, few, many or a size class.

v_call	clone_size	j_call	d_call	cdr3_length	cdr3_aa	cdr3_nt
TRBV6-6	.	TRBJ1-4	TRBD1	15	CASSYGTGGNEKLFF	TGTGCCAGCAGTTACGGGACAGGGGGTAATGAAAAACTGTTTTTT
TRBV7-6	.	TRBJ1-1	.	13	CASSEGRNIEAFF	TGTGCCAGCAGCGAAGGAAGGAATATTGAAGCTTTCTTT
TRBV5-1	.	TRBJ2-7	.	15	CASSSGQPRGYEQYF	TGCGCCAGCAGCTCCGGACAGCCCCGGGGCTACGAGCAGTACTTC
TRBV20-1	few	TRBJ2-3	TRBD2	17	CSARAASGRSSTDTQYF	TGCAGTGCTAGAGCGGCTAGCGGGAGGAGTAGCACAGATACGCAGTATTTT
TRBV5-1	few	TRBJ2-7	.	13	CASKLALGNEQYF	TGCGCCAGCAAGTTGGCCCTCGGGAACGAGCAGTACTTC
TRBV7-2	.	TRBJ2-1	.	14	CASSLGPTSNEQFF	TGTGCCAGCAGCTTAGGACCGACTAGCAATGAGCAGTTCTTC
TRBV12-3/TRBV12-4	.	TRBJ2-6	.	16	CASTQLSFSGANVLTF	TGTGCCAGCACTCAACTGTCCTTTTCTGGGGCCAACGTCCTGACTTTC
TRBV18	once	TRBJ2-5	.	14	CASSPTGEGETQYF	TGTGCCAGCTCCCCGACAGGGGAGGGTGAGACCCAGTACTTC
TRBV12-3/TRBV12-4	.	TRBJ2-6	TRBD2	18	CASSSVAGRSSGANVLTF	TGTGCCAGCAGTTCCGTAGCGGGACGAAGCTCTGGGGCCAACGTCCTGACTTTC
TRBV7-8	many	TRBJ2-7	.	13	CASSLGGPYEQYF	TGTGCCAGCAGCTTAGGGGGGCCCTACGAGCAGTACTTC
TRBV6-1	few	TRBJ2-3	TRBD2	15	CASSLSGSYTDTQYF	TGTGCCAGCAGCCTTAGCGGGAGTTACACAGATACGCAGTATTTT
TRBV14	.	TRBJ1-3	.	13	CASNPASGNTVYF	TGTGCCAGCAACCCGGCCTCTGGAAACACCGTATATTTT
TRBV27	few	TRBJ2-7	TRBD2	18	CASSLLGLAGDSPNEQYF	TGTGCCAGCAGTTTATTGGGACTAGCGGGAGATTCACCCAACGAGCAGTACTTC
TRBV7-9	.	TRBJ1-2	.	15	CASSLVGDPNYGYTF	TGTGCCAGCAGCTTAGTAGGGGATCCTAACTATGGCTACACCTTC
TRBV6-4	few	TRBJ2-1	TRBD2	16	CASSGLAGLGSNEQFF	TGTGCCAGCAGCGGACTAGCGGGACTTGGAAGCAATGAGCAGTTCTTC
TRBV27	few	TRBJ2-1	.	15	CASSLGFLRDTFLFF	TGTGCCAGCAGTTTGGGGTTTCTAAGGGACACTTTCCTGTTCTTC